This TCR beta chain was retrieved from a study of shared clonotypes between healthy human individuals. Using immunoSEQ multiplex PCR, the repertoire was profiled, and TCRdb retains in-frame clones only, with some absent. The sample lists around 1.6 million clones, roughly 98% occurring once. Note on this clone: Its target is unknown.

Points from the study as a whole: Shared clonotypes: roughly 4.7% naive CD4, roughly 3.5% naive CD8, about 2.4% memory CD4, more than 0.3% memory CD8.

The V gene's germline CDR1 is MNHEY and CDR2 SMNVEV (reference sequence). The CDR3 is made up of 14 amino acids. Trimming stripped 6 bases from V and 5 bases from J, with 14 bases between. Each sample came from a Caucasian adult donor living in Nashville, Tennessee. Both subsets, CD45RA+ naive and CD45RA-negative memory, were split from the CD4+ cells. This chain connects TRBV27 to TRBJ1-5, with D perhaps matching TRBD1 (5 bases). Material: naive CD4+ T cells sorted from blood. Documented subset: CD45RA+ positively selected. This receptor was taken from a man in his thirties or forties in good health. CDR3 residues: CASSPRDGDQPQHF. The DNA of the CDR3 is TGTGCCAGCAGCCCGAGGGACGGTGATCAGCCCCAGCATTTT.